These T cell receptor beta chains were read from a single sample in a study of blood T cell repertoires in COVID-19. Here immunoSEQ multiplex PCR was the method, and the copy in TCRdb shows in-frame clones only, minus some. The sample holds about 130,000 clones, about 84% seen once. The material sequenced was peripheral blood. Receptors were obtained from a woman aged 55-70 years with acute or convalescent COVID-19. Each CDR3 is given with its conserved first and last residue. D genes are given only for firm matches. Not all rows give a size; the values are once, few, many and, for expanded clones, a class.

d_gene	abundance	v_gene	j_gene	CDR3aa	CDR3nt
.	.	TRBV5-4	TRBJ1-2	CASSSGAPPGTLNYGYTF	TGTGCCAGCAGCTCTGGGGCCCCCCCCGGGACACTCAACTATGGCTACACCTTC
.	.	TRBV19	TRBJ1-2	CASSLLRADGYTF	TGTGCCAGTAGTCTTTTGAGGGCTGATGGCTACACCTTC
.	.	TRBV12-5	TRBJ1-5	CASGRDSPQPQHF	TGTGCTAGTGGTCGCGACAGCCCTCAGCCCCAGCATTTT
.	few	TRBV18	TRBJ1-5	CASSPTRDYQPQHF	TGTGCCAGCTCACCCACCAGGGATTACCAGCCCCAGCATTTT
TRBD1	.	TRBV29-1	TRBJ1-2	CSVFDRGTNGYTF	TGCAGCGTTTTCGACAGGGGGACGAATGGCTACACCTTC
.	.	TRBV7-9	TRBJ2-1	CASSADYLRVNEQFF	TGTGCCAGCAGCGCGGACTATTTGAGGGTCAATGAGCAGTTCTTC
.	.	TRBV6-1	TRBJ1-1	CASSDGVDRQAFF	TGTGCCAGCAGTGATGGGGTAGACAGGCAGGCTTTCTTT
.	.	TRBV24-1	TRBJ1-2	CATSDFDTNYGYTF	TGTGCCACCAGTGATTTTGACACCAACTATGGCTACACCTTC
.	once	TRBV14	TRBJ1-2	CASSQQDPLYGYTF	TGTGCCAGCAGCCAACAGGATCCGCTCTATGGCTACACCTTC
TRBD1	once	TRBV10-3	TRBJ2-7	CAISELGGGTGGFEQYF	TGTGCCATCAGTGAGTTGGGAGGGGGGACAGGGGGCTTCGAGCAGTACTTC
TRBD2	.	TRBV5-4	TRBJ2-1	CASRIGGVTYNEQFF	TGTGCCAGCAGAATTGGGGGGGTAACCTACAATGAGCAGTTCTTC
.	.	TRBV5-4	TRBJ2-1	CASSLPRTDLDNEQFF	TGTGCCAGCAGCTTGCCCAGGACAGACCTTGACAATGAGCAGTTCTTC
.	.	TRBV5-5	TRBJ1-1	CASSLVTGEAFF	TGTGCCAGCAGCTTGGTAACGGGTGAAGCTTTCTTT
.	many	TRBV6-4	TRBJ2-3	CASSELEGGDTQYF	TGTGCCAGCAGCGAGCTTGAGGGCGGGGATACGCAGTATTTT
.	.	TRBV12-5	TRBJ2-3	CASGKTLTFTDTQYF	TGTGCTAGTGGAAAGACATTAACTTTCACAGATACGCAGTATTTT
TRBD2	.	TRBV2	TRBJ2-1	CASSTSGGYNEQFF	TGTGCCAGCAGCACTAGCGGGGGCTACAATGAGCAGTTCTTC
.	.	TRBV7-9	TRBJ2-1	CASSFIYNEQFF	TGTGCCAGCAGCTTTATCTACAATGAGCAGTTCTTC
TRBD1	.	TRBV7-2	TRBJ1-2	CASRGGQGTYGYTF	TGTGCCAGTCGTGGGGGACAGGGGACCTATGGCTACACCTTC
TRBD1	.	TRBV19	TRBJ1-1	CASERHRGLEAFF	TGTGCCAGTGAAAGACACAGGGGGCTAGAAGCTTTCTTT
.	.	TRBV3-1/TRBV3-2	TRBJ1-6	CASSQDLVRGNSPLHF	TGTGCCAGCAGCCAAGATCTTGTAAGGGGAAATTCACCCCTCCACTTT
.	.	TRBV4-1	TRBJ1-2	CASSQDPSSYGYTF	TGCGCCAGCAGCCAAGACCCAAGCTCCTATGGCTACACCTTC
TRBD1	.	TRBV4-2	TRBJ1-4	CASSQFAGQGFTELFF	TGTGCCAGCAGCCAATTCGCCGGACAGGGCTTCACAGAGCTGTTTTTT
.	.	TRBV11-2	TRBJ2-3	CASSLGSGGDTQYF	TGTGCCAGCAGCTTAGGGAGCGGAGGAGATACGCAGTATTTT
.	.	TRBV6-5	TRBJ1-1	CASTLTTGFVTEAFF	TGTGCCAGCACCCTTACCACAGGGTTCGTGACTGAAGCTTTCTTT
TRBD1	once	TRBV2	TRBJ2-2	CASQGQGRTGELFF	TGTGCCAGCCAGGGACAGGGGCGCACCGGGGAGCTGTTTTTT
TRBD1	.	TRBV24-1	TRBJ2-5	CATSDDFRGTETQYF	TGTGCCACCAGTGATGACTTCAGGGGGACAGAGACCCAGTACTTC
.	.	TRBV19	TRBJ1-1	CASILATGVTNTEAFF	TGTGCCAGTATTCTCGCAACCGGGGTGACGAACACTGAAGCTTTCTTT
.	.	TRBV3-1/TRBV3-2	TRBJ1-6	CASRGGRGSPLHF	TGTGCCAGCCGAGGGGGACGTGGATCACCCCTCCACTTT
TRBD1	.	TRBV20-1	TRBJ1-1	CSASQAGGGTEAFF	TGCAGTGCTAGTCAGGCAGGGGGAGGCACTGAAGCTTTCTTT
.	.	TRBV5-1	TRBJ2-2	CASSLEEVRVTGELFF	TGCGCCAGCAGCTTGGAAGAGGTCAGAGTAACCGGGGAGCTGTTTTTT
.	.	TRBV6-5	TRBJ1-1	CASSYRGRNTEAFF	TGTGCCAGCAGTTACCGGGGTCGGAACACTGAAGCTTTCTTT
TRBD2	.	TRBV6-1	TRBJ2-2	CASSGAGGRGTGELFF	TGTGCCAGCAGTGGCGCGGGGGGGCGCGGCACCGGGGAGCTGTTTTTT
TRBD1	.	TRBV15	TRBJ2-3	CATSGHVRDRDTQYF	TGTGCCACCAGCGGACACGTCCGGGACAGGGATACGCAGTATTTT